This TCR beta chain was identified in a study of blood T cell repertoires in COVID-19. Sequencing was performed with immunoSEQ multiplex PCR; in TCRdb, only in-frame clones are kept and a portion is missing. Of about 36,000 clones listed, about 85% were seen once; the top ten hold about an eighth. V lost 3 bases and J lost 6; bases outside the gene matches: 10. In germline, CDR1 is DFQATT, CDR2 SNEGSKA (reference sequence). This CDR3 has 15 amino acids. The specimen was peripheral blood. The V and J genes are TRBV20-1 and TRBJ2-3; 9 bases map to TRBD2. This receptor was taken from a human donor in a cohort sampled during active COVID-19. The CDR3 DNA is TGCAGTGCTAGTGTTCGAGCGGGGGGATGGGATACGCAGTATTTT. This gives the protein CSASVRAGGWDTQYF.